These 2 T cell receptor beta chains originate from one sample sequenced in a study of T cell repertoires in cytomegalovirus infection. TCRdb itself ran the reads through MiXCR, one entry per CDR3 protein. The data contain approximately 500,000 distinct CDR3 sequences, 16% of them singletons. Sequenced material: CD8+ T cells from PBMCs. The receptors come from a human donor in good health (CMV status not recorded). Some clones in this sample may be carry-over from other donors' samples.

This clonotype has just a few counts. The CDR3 DNA reads TGTGCCAGCAGCTTCGGGGAGGGCGGGAATACGCAGTATTTT. Translating gives CASSFGEGGNTQYF. The chain links TRBV13 to TRBJ2-3; TRBD2 aligns across 7 bases. The CDR3 sequence is 14 residues long. Germline trimming cut 3 bases from V and 7 bases from J; bases unmatched to any gene: 7. Germline values: CDR1 PRHDT, CDR2 FYEKMQ (reference sequence).

This clonotype was observed at least ten times. This chain links TRBV28 with TRBJ2-5; tentatively, D is TRBD1 (7 bases). The germline V gene has CDR1 MDHEN and CDR2 SYDVKM. This CDR3 region has 16 residues. The V end lost 7 bases, the J end lost 4 bases, and 22 bases lay between the germline ends. The CDR3 is CASNPTGDRTSETQYF. The CDR3 DNA reads TGTGCCAGCAATCCAACGGGGGACAGAACATCAGAGACCCAGTACTTC.